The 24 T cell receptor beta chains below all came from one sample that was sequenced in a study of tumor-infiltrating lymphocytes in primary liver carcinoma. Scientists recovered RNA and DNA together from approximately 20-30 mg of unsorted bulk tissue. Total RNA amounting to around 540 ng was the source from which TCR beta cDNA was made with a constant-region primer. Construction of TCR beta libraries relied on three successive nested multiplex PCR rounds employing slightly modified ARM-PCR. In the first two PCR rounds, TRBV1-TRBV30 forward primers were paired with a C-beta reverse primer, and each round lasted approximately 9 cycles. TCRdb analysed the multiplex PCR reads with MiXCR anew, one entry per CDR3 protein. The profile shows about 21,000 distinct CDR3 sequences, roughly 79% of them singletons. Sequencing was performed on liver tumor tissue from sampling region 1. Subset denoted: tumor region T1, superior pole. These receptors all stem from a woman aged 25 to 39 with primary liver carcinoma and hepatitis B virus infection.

CDR3: CASSSLRSGIGELFF. The CDR3 bases are TGTGCCAGCAGCTCGCTACGGTCAGGCATCGGGGAGCTGTTTTTT. The chain has TRBV11-2 and TRBJ2-2; the D is unclear. The germline V gene has CDR1 SGHAT and CDR2 FQNNGV. V gave up 4 bases and J gave up 7 bases, with 16 bases separating them. CDR3 size: 15 residues.

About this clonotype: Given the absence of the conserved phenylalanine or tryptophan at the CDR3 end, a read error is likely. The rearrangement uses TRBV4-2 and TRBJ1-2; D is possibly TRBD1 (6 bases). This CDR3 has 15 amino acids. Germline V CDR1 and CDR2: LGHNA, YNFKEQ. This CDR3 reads CVSSRGRQGSYGYTL. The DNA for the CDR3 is TGTGTCAGCAGCCGTGGCAGGCAGGGGAGTTATGGCTACACCTTA.

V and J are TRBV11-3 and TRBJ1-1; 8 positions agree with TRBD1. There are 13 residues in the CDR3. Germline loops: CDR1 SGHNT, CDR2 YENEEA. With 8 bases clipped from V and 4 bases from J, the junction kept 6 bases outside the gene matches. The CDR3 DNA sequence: TGTGCCAGCTTAGAAACAGGGGGCACTGAAGCTTTCTTT. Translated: CASLETGGTEAFF.

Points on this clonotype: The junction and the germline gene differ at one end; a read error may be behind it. The CDR3 region has the DNA TGTGCCAGCAGCCAGACGGCAGGGACTGAGTACGAGCAGTACTTT. This codes for CASSQTAGTEYEQYF. The gene calls are TRBV14 and TRBJ2-7; D possibly corresponds to TRBD2 (6 bases). The CDR3 runs 15 residues. From germline, CDR1 is SGHDN and CDR2 FVKESK.

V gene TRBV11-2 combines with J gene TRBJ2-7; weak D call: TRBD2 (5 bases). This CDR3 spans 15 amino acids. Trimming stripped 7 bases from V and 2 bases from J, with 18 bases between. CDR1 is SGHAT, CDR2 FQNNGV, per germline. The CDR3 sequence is CASNPEGVTTYEQYF. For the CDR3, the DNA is TGTGCCAGCAACCCCGAGGGAGTGACAACCTACGAGCAGTACTTC.

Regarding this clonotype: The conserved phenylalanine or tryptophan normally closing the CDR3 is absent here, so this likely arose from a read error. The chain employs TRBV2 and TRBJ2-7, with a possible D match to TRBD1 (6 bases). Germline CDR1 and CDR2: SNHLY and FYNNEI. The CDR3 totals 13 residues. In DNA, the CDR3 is TGTGCGAGCTGTCCAACCCAGGGGTGGGAGCAGTACTCC. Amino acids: CASCPTQGWEQYS.

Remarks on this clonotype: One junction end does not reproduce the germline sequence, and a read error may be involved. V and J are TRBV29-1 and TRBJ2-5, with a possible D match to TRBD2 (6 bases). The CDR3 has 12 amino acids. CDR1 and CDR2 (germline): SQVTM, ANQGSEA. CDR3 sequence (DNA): TGCAGCGTTGAAGGAGAGGGCGGGGCCCAGTGCTTC. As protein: CSVEGEGGAQCF. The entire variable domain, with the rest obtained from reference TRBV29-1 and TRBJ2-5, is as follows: SAVISQKPSRDICQRGTSLTIQCQVDSQVTMMFWYRQQPGQSLTLIATANQGSEATYESGFVIDKFPISRPNLTFSTLTVSNMSPEDSSIYLCSVEGEGGAQCFGPGTRLLVL.

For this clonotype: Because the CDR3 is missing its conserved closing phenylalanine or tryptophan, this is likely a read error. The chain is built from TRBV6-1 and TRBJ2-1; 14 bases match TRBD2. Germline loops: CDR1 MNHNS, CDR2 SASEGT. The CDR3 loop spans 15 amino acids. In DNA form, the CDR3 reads TGTCCCGGCAGGTGGGGACTAGCGGGAGAGAATGAGCAGTTCTAC. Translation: CPGRWGLAGENEQFY.

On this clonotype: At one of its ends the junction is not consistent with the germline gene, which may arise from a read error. The CDR3 DNA sequence: TGTGCCAGCAGTTCAGTCGGGTCCAACAATGTGCAGTTCTTC. This sequence encodes CASSSVGSNNVQFF. The V and J genes are TRBV25-1 and TRBJ2-1; no reliable D call. In germline, CDR1 is MGHDK, CDR2 SYGVNS. The CDR3 length is 14 residues.

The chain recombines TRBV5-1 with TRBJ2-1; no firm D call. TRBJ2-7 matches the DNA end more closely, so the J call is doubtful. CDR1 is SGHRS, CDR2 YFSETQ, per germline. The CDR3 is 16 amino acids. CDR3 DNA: TGCGCCAGCACCCCGTCCCCATACTATTGCTACAATGAGCAGTACTTC. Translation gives CASTPSPYYCYNEQYF.

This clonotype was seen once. CDR3 nucleotides: TGTGCCAACTACTTCGGGACAGGTACAACCTACGAGCAGTACTTC. Amino acids: CANYFGTGTTYEQYF. The chain uses TRBV11-3 and TRBJ2-7; 8 bases match TRBD1. The CDR3 sequence is 15 residues long. Unmatched junction bases numbered 13, after V lost 10 bases and J lost 2 bases. Germline loops: CDR1 SGHNT, CDR2 YENEEA.

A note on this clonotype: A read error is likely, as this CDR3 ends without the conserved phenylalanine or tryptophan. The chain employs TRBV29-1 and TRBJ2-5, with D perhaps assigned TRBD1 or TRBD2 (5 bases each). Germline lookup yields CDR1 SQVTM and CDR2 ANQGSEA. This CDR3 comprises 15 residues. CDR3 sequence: CSLETGRGVRETQYL. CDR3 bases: TGCAGCCTTGAAACCGGAAGGGGAGTCAGGGAGACCCAGTACTTA.

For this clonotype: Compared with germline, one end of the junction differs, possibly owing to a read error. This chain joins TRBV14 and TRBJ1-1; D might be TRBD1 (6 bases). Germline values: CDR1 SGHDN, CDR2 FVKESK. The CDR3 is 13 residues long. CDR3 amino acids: CASSTGTLSGASF. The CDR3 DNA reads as TGTGCCAGTAGCACAGGGACATTATCAGGGGCTTCCTTT.

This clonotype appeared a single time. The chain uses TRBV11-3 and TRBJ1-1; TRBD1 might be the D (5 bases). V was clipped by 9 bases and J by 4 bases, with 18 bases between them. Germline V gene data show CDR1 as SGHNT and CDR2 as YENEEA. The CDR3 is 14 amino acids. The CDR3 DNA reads TGTGCCAGGGGCTTAGAAACAGGCGGCACTGAAGCTTTCTTT. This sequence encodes CARGLETGGTEAFF.

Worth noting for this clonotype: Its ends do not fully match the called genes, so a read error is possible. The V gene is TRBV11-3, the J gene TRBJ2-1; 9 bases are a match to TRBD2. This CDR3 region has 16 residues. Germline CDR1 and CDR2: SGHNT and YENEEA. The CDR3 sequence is CASSATSGGQYNERFF. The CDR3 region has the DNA TGTGCCAGCAGCGCGACTAGCGGAGGCCAATACAATGAGCGGTTCTTC.

The CDR3 nucleotides read TGTGCCAGCAGCTCAACAGGGCGTGATGAGACCCAGTACTTC. Residues: CASSSTGRDETQYF. This rearrangement joins TRBV11-1 to TRBJ2-5, with a possible D match to TRBD1 (6 bases). CDR1 and CDR2 from the germline V gene are SGHAT and FQDESV (reference sequence). The CDR3 spans 14 residues. With 4 bases removed from V and 5 bases from J, the gap between germline ends came to 14 bases. The full variable domain, with the rest looked up from reference TRBV11-1 and TRBJ2-5, is EAEVAQSPRYKITEKSQAVAFWCDPISGHATLYWYRQILGQGPELLVQFQDESVVDDSQLPKDRFSAERLKGVDSTLKIQPAELGDSAMYLCASSSTGRDETQYFGPGTRLLVL.

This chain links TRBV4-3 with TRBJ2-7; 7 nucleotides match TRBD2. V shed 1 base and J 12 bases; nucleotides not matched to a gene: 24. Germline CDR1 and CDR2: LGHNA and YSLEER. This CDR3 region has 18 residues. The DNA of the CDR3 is TGCGCCAGCAGCCAAGCTGTGACGGGGGGTCATATTAGCTACGATCTGTACTTC. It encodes CASSQAVTGGHISYDLYF.

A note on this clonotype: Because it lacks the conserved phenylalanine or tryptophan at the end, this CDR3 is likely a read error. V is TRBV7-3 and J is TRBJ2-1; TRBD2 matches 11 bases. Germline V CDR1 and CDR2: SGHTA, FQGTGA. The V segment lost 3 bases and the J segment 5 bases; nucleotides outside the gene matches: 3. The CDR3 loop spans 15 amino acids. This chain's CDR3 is CASSLTSGMNNEQFY. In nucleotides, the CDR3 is TGTGCCAGCAGCTTGACTAGCGGGATGAACAATGAGCAGTTCTAC.

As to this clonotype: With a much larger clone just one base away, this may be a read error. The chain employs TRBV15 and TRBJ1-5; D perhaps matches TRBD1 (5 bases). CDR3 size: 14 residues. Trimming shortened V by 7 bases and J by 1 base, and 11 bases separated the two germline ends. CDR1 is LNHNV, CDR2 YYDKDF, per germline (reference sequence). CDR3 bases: TGTGCCACCAACACCAGGGACAGCAATCAGCCCCAGCATTTT. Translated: CATNTRDSNQPQHF.

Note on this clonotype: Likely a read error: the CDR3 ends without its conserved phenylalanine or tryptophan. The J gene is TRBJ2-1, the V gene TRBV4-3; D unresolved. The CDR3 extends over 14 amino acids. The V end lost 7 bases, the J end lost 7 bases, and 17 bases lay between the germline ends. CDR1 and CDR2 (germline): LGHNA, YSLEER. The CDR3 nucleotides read TGCGCCAGCAACCACACAGAGTTGGTTAATGAGCAGTTCCTC. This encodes CASNHTELVNEQFL.

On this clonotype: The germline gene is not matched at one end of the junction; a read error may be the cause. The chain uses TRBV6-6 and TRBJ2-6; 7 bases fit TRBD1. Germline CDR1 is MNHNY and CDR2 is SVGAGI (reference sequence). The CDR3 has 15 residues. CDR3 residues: CVSFLGQDRANVLAF. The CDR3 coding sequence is TGTGTCAGCTTCCTCGGACAGGATAGGGCCAACGTCCTGGCTTTC.

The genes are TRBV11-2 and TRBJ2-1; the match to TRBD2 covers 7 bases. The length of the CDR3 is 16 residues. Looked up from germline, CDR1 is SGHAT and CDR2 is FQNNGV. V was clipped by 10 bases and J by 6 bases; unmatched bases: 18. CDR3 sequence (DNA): TGTGCCACCTCATTTTGGAGCGGGAAAGTGGGCAATGAGCAGTTCTTC. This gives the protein CATSFWSGKVGNEQFF.

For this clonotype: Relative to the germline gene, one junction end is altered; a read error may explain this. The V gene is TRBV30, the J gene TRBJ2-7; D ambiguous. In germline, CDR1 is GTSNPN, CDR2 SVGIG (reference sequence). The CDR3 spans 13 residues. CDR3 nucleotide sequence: TGTGACTGGAGCCCGGGTCCCCCGAACAAGCAGTACTTC. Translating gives CDWSPGPPNKQYF.

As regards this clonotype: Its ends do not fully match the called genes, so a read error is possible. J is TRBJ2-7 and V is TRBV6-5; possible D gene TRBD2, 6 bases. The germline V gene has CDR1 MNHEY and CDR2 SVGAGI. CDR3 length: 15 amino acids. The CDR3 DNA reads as TGTGCCAGCGGTTACCTGGCTAGCGTGAGTGGTGAGCAGTACTTC. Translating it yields CASGYLASVSGEQYF.